Below are 5 T cell receptor beta chains sequenced from a single sample in a study of OX40 agonist ivuxolimab in advanced cancers. The protocol was immunoSEQ multiplex PCR, while the TCRdb copy is restricted to in-frame clones and leaves out a portion. The sample includes about 77,000 clones, 86% of them seen just once. The sample in question was CD4+ or CD8+ T cells sorted from blood, obtained in a trial of the OX40 agonist ivuxolimab. These receptors all stem from an adult with an advanced solid tumor such as melanoma, head and neck, liver or kidney cancer.

The chain has TRBV14 and TRBJ2-3, with unresolved D. This CDR3 spans 13 amino acids. Germline loops: CDR1 SGHDN, CDR2 FVKESK. V was pared by 0 bases and J by 5 bases, with 6 bases between. The CDR3 protein is CASSQEVRDTQYF. The DNA of the CDR3 is TGTGCCAGCAGCCAAGAAGTTAGAGATACGCAGTATTTT. The full variable domain, its missing parts supplied by reference TRBV14 and TRBJ2-3, is EAGVTQFPSHSVIEKGQTVTLRCDPISGHDNLYWYRRVMGKEIKFLLHFVKESKQDESGMPNNRFLAERTGGTYSTLKVQPAELEDSGVYFCASSQEVRDTQYFGPGTRLTVL.

As DNA, the CDR3 is TGCAGCGCCACTAGCGGGGTGGAGCAGTTCTTC. Protein product: CSATSGVEQFF. The chain links TRBV29-1 to TRBJ2-1; 10 bases are shared with TRBD2. CDR3 size: 11 residues. The germline gives CDR1 SQVTM, CDR2 ANQGSEA. Unmatched junction bases numbered 4, after V lost 7 bases and J lost 10 bases.

CDR3 loop: CAWSDWQGNTEAFF. The CDR3 coding sequence is TGTGCCTGGAGTGATTGGCAGGGGAACACTGAAGCTTTCTTT. This chain uses TRBV30 with TRBJ1-1; the D gene is possibly TRBD1 (5 bases). CDR3 length: 14 residues. CDR1 and CDR2 (germline): GTSNPN, SVGIG (reference sequence). V lost 1 base, J lost 1 base, and 10 bases lay in between.

The chain employs TRBV5-1 and TRBJ1-4, with D perhaps TRBD1 (5 bases). The germline V and J ends were trimmed by 2 bases and 8 bases, with 19 bases remaining between them. Germline CDR1 SGHRS, CDR2 YFSETQ. The CDR3 spans 16 residues. CDR3: CASSLGWGGVEEKLFF. For the CDR3, the DNA is TGCGCCAGCAGCTTAGGATGGGGCGGGGTTGAAGAAAAACTGTTTTTT. The whole variable domain, remainder taken from reference TRBV5-1 and TRBJ1-4, is KAGVTQTPRYLIKTRGQQVTLSCSPISGHRSVSWYQQTPGQGLQFLFEYFSETQRNKGNFPGRFSGRQFSNSRSEMNVSTLELGDSALYLCASSLGWGGVEEKLFFGSGTQLSVL.

This chain connects TRBV5-1 to TRBJ2-2; tentatively, D is TRBD1 (6 bases). The CDR3 length is 14 residues. V was cut by 3 bases and J by 7 bases, with 13 bases left in between. Germline V gene lookup returns CDR1 SGHRS and CDR2 YFSETQ. The CDR3 protein is CASSSTQGIGELFF. The CDR3 nucleotides are TGCGCCAGCAGCTCTACGCAGGGGATCGGGGAGCTGTTTTTT.